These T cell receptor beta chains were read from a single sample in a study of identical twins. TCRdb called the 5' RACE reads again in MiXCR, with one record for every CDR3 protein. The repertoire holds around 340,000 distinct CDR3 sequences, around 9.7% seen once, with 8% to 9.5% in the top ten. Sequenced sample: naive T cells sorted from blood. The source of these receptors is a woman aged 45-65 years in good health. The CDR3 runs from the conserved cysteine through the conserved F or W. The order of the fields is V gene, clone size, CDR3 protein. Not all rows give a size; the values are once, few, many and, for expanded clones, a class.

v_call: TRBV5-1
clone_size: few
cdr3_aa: CASSLDGTGGNQPQHF

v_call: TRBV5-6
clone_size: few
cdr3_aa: CASSFSGRSTDTQYF

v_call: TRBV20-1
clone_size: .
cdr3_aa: CSARDLRTNNEQFF

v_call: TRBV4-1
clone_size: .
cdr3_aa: CASSLTRSGYGYTF

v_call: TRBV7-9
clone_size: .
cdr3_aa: CASSPLRGMNTEAFF

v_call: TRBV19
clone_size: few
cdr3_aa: CASEVGPVISPQHF

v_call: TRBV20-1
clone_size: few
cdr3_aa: CSARDLRELRNEQFF

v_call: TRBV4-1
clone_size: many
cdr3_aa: CASSQVTSGRVYEQYF

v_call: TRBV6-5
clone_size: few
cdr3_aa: CASSPRIRLDGYTF

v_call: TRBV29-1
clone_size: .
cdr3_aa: CSVEGRTYQETQYF

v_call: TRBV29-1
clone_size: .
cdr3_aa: CSGGLARSNEQFF

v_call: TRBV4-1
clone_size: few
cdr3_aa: CASSQGSQGQPYEQYF

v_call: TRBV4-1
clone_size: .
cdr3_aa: CASSLGLAGVGNEQFF

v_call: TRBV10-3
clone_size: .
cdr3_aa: CAISGTGASSLNTEAFF

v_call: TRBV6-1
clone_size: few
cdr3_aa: CASSGRTGPREKLFF

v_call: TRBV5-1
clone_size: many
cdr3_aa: CASSLVLDTGELFF

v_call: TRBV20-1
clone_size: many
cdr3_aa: CSAQPSDTQYF

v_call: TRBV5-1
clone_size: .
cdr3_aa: CASSPLAERTGELFF

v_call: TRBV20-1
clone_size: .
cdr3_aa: CSALWRGPTNEKLFF

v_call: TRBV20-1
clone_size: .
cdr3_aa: CSARGSPRNAGETQYF

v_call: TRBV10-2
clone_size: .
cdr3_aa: CASSELGQGGSTEAFF

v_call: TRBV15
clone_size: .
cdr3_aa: CATSRDFGGYEQYF

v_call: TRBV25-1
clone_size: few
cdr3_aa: CASGKDVGGEAFF

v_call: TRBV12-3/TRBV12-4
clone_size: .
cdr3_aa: CASRPRGLRRLTQYF

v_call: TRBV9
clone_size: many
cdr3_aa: CASSGPGLASTDTQYF

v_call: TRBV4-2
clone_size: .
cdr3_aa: CASRKEGGRTQYF

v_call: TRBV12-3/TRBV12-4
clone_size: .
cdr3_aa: CASSATGLEAFF

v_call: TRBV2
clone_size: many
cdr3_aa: CASSQRTSGISEQFF

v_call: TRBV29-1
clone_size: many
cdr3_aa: CSAGGLGSRNEQFF

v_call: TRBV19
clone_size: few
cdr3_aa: CASSIITGQGPDTQYF

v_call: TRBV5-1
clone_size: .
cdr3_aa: CASSQAGGALNTEAFF

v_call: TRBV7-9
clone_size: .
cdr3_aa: CASSLDRGVWDNEQFF

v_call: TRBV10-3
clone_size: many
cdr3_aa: CAISDKPLGAFF

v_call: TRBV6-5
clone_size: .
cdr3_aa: CASSYDGGTEAFF

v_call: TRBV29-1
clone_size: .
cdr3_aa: CSVRTQGQTNTGELFF

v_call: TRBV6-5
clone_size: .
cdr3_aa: CASSFSGLGGPFFF

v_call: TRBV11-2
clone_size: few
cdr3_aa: CASTPGWQDHNEQFF

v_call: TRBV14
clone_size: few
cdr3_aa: CASSQWPGLAGGGYNEQFF

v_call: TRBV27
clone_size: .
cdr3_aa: CASSLGRIYETQYF

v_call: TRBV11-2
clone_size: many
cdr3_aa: CASSLALGGWGEAFF

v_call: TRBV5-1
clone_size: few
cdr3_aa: CASSLAGRHSTDTQYF

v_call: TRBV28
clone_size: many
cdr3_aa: CASSFLFNEQFF

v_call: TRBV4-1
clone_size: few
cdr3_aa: CASSQEGSLMNTEAFF

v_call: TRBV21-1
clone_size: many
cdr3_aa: CASSKTVFYEQYF

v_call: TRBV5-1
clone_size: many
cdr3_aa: CASSLGLAGTYNEQFF

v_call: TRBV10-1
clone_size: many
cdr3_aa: CASSESLGGYEQYF

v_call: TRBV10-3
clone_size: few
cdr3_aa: CATGDFEQETQYF

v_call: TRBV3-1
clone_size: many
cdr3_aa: CASSGREKEFF

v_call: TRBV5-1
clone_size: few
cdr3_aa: CASSLAGTSGRSEQFF

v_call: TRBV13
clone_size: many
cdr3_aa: CASSSSGTRKENGGYNEQFF

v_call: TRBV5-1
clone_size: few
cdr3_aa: CASSLGSSNYGYTF

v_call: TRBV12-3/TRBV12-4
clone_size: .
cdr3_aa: CASGGGANMQYF

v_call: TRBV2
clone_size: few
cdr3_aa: CASRSQGVGTGELFF

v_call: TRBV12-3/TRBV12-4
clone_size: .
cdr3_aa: CASSFLRVPGGKETQYF

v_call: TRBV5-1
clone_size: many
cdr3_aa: CASSAITDTQYF